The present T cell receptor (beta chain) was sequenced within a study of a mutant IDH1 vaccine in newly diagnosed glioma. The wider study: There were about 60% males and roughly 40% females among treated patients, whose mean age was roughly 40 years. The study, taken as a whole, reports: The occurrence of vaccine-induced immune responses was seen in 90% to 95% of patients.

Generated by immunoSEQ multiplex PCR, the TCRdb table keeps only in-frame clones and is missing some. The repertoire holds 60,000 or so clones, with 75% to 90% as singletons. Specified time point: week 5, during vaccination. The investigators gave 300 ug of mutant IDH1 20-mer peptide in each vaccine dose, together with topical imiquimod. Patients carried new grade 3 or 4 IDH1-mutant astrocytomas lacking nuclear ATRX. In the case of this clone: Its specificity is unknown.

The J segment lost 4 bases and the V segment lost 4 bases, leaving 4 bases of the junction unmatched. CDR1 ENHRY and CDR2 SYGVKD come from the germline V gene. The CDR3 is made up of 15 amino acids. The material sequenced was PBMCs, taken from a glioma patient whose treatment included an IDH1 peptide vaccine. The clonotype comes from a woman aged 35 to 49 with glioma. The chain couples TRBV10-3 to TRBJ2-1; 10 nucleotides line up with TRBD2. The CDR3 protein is CAISVTSGAYNEQFF. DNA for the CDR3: TGTGCCATCAGTGTAACTAGCGGGGCTTACAATGAGCAGTTCTTC.